This TCR beta chain originates from a study of blood T cells in healthy people across ages. The authors ran a second PCR of about 6 to 11 cycles using a sample-barcoded 5' primer and a J-beta primer mix. TCRdb re-analysed the 5' RACE reads in MiXCR, keeping a single row per CDR3 protein. Of 700,000 or so distinct CDR3 sequences detected, roughly 41% appear once; the ten largest clones hold approximately 29%. This clonotype has a count of ten or more. The CDR3 is made up of 16 amino acids. V dropped 4 bases and J dropped 0; count of bases not matched to a gene: 6. Per germline, CDR1 SGHTS and CDR2 YDEGEE.

Sequencing input: blood. The V and J genes are TRBV5-8 and TRBJ1-4; 7 bases match TRBD1. The receptor comes from a man aged 80 or over in good health. This chain's CDR3 is CASSLRQGATNEKLFF. CDR3 DNA: TGTGCCAGCAGCCTACGACAGGGAGCAACTAATGAAAAACTGTTTTTT.